This TCR beta chain was captured in a study of Ad26.COV2.S vaccination and SARS-CoV-2 variants. Study background: COV1001, an Ad26.COV2.S trial, supplied this vaccine-arm donor. Administration of Ad26.COV2.S was intramuscular, either once or twice 56 days apart.

Study results and caveats: Substantial breadth was reportedly displayed by spike-specific CD8+ and CD4+ T cell responses after vaccination.

Only in-frame clones appear in the TCRdb table, and some are missing; sequencing was by immunoSEQ multiplex PCR. Of about 680,000 clones listed, more than 70% were seen once; the top ten hold 1.5%. Notes on this clone: Its antigen is undetermined.

Regarding treatment: approximately 18 received Ad26.COV2.S at low or high dose, single or two shots; 5 received placebo; per-sample allocation not given. It was on day 63 after the first vaccine or placebo injection that samples were taken. Immunization relied on an Ad26 vector, which expressed Wuhan-strain SARS-CoV-2 spike. The TCR originated in a person aged 18-60 years who received the Ad26.COV2.S COVID-19 vaccine or a placebo. The sequencing used peripheral blood, collected in a trial of Ad26.COV2.S vaccine versus placebo.

The CDR3 loop is CASSRLRDRGWETQYF. The DNA for the CDR3 is TGTGCCAGCAGCCGACTCCGGGACAGGGGCTGGGAGACCCAGTACTTC. The chain links TRBV7-8 to TRBJ2-5, with TRBD1 identical over 10 bases. The CDR3 sequence is 16 residues long. Germline-derived CDR1 and CDR2 are SGHVS and FQNEAQ. V gave up 5 bases and J gave up 5 bases; unmatched junction bases: 11.